This TCR beta chain was captured by sequencing in a study of human T cells and chemical hapten exposure. Germline-derived CDR1 and CDR2 are SGHAT and FQNNGV. With 7 bases removed from V and 1 base from J, the gap between germline ends came to 13 bases. The CDR3 contains 15 residues. Time point defined: pre-sensitization, week 0. As to treatment: therapeutic diphenylcyclopropenone sensitization with weekly scalp DPC. MiXCR was run by TCRdb on the RACE reads, yielding one entry per CDR3 protein. The table has fewer than 200,000 distinct CDR3 sequences, approximately 31% seen once. This clonotype was observed a few times.

The TCR sequence derives from a woman aged 25-40 years with alopecia areata. Some clones in this sample may be carry-over from other donors' samples. This specimen consisted of whole blood, obtained in connection with sensitization to the hapten diphenylcyclopropenone (DPC). J is TRBJ2-2 and V is TRBV11-2; D is perhaps TRBD1 or TRBD2 (6 bases each). The CDR3 protein is CASIPRGQNTGELFF. The CDR3 coding sequence is TGTGCCAGCATCCCCCGGGGGCAGAACACCGGGGAGCTGTTTTTT.